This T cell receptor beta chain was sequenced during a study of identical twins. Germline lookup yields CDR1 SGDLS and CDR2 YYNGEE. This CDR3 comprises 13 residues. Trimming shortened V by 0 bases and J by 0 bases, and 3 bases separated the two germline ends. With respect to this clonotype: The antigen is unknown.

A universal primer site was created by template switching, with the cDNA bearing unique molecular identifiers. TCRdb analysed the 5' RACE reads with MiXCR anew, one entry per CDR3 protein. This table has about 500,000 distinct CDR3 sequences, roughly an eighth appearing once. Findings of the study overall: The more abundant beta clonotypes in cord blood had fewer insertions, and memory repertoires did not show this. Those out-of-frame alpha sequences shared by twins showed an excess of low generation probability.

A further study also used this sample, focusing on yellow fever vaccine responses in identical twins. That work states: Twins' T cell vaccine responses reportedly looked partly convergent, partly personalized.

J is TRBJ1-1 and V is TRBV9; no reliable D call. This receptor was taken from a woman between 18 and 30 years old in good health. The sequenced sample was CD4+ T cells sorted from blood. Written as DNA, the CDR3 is TGTGCCAGCAGCGTAGTTTTGAACACTGAAGCTTTCTTT. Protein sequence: CASSVVLNTEAFF. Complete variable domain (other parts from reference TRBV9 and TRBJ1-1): DSGVTQTPKHLITATGQRVTLRCSPRSGDLSVYWYQQSLDQGLQFLIQYYNGEERAKGNILERFSAQQFPDLHSELNLSSLELGDSALYFCASSVVLNTEAFFGQGTRLTVV.